The clone carrying this T cell receptor (beta chain) has a single count. The data were taken from a study of blood T cell repertoires in COVID-19. The CDR3 totals 13 residues. V was trimmed by 3 bases and J by 4 bases, leaving 10 bases between them. The germline V gene encodes CDR1 KGHSH and CDR2 LQKENI. Original analysis: Amplification from reference gene primers served as the basis for estimated nucleated cell counts. Sequenced by immunoSEQ multiplex PCR; TCRdb stores in-frame clones only, minus some. From that table come the V and J calls and clone size; the DNA was used to work out D and trimming. The repertoire holds about 40,000 clones, with 75% to 90% as singletons.

The chain is built from TRBV18 and TRBJ2-7; weak D call: TRBD2 (7 bases). The sample consisted of peripheral blood. This clonotype was obtained from a human donor in a cohort sampled during active COVID-19. CDR3 DNA sequence: TGTGCCAGCTCACCCAGGGGAGGGTACGAGCAGTACTTC. As protein: CASSPRGGYEQYF.